One sample yielded the 17 T cell receptor beta chains listed below, sequenced in a study of blood T cells in healthy people across ages. Next came a second PCR, run for roughly 6 to 11 cycles, which used a sample-barcoded 5' primer along with a J-beta primer mix. MiXCR was run by TCRdb on the 5' RACE reads, yielding one entry per CDR3 protein. The sample includes 780,000 or so distinct CDR3 sequences, approximately 25% of them seen just once. This sample was shared with a second study, whose subject was T cells of mothers and their children.

Sequencing input: blood. Receptors were obtained from a boy aged 5-17 years in good health.

This chain uses TRBV29-1 with TRBJ1-1; TRBD1 aligns across 7 bases. Germline V gene sequence: CDR1 SQVTM, CDR2 ANQGSEA. This CDR3 has 12 residues. Losses at the gene ends were 4 bases for V and 5 bases for J; bases not matched to a gene: 4. DNA for the CDR3: TGCAGCGTTGCCGGGACAGTAACTGAAGCTTTCTTT. It encodes CSVAGTVTEAFF.

This clonotype was counted between two and nine times. This chain links TRBV25-1 with TRBJ2-4; a possible D gene is TRBD2 (6 bases). CDR3 size: 12 residues. The germline V and J ends were trimmed by 8 bases and 1 base, with 6 bases remaining between them. The germline V gene has CDR1 MGHDK and CDR2 SYGVNS. CDR3 sequence: CASGGAKNIQYF. CDR3 coding DNA: TGTGCCAGCGGGGGGGCCAAAAACATTCAGTACTTC. Filled out from reference TRBV25-1 and TRBJ2-4, the complete variable domain reads EADIYQTPRYLVIGTGKKITLECSQTMGHDKMYWYQQDPGMELHLIHYSYGVNSTEKGDLSSESTVSRIRTEHFPLTLESARPSHTSQYLCASGGAKNIQYFGAGTRLSVL.

The genes are TRBV16 and TRBJ1-6, with a weak D call TRBD1 (5 bases). Germline V CDR1 and CDR2: KGHSY, FQNENV. Trimming removed 3 bases from V and 7 bases from J, with 16 bases in between. The CDR3 runs 16 residues. Written as DNA, the CDR3 is TGTGCCAGCAGCCATTCGGACACCTCCAGGAATTCACCCCTCCACTTT. Translating gives CASSHSDTSRNSPLHF.

This clonotype was counted a few times. V gene TRBV4-2 combines with J gene TRBJ2-6, with D unresolved. With 1 base removed from V and 4 bases from J, the gap between germline ends came to 8 bases. The CDR3 loop spans 15 amino acids. CDR1 and CDR2 from the germline V gene are LGHNA and YNFKEQ. The CDR3 bases are TGTGCCAGCAGCCAAGTACCGTCGGGGGCCAACGTCCTGACTTTC. Encoded protein: CASSQVPSGANVLTF.

The V and J genes are TRBV5-4 and TRBJ2-7, with 13 bases lining up with TRBD2. The CDR3 has 17 amino acids. Germline V CDR1 and CDR2: SGHNT, YYREEE (reference sequence). Unmatched junction bases numbered 9, after V lost 3 bases and J lost 3 bases. The CDR3: CASSSGPGLAGLYEQYF. In DNA form, the CDR3 reads TGTGCCAGCAGCTCCGGGCCGGGACTAGCGGGACTCTACGAGCAGTACTTC.

The V gene is TRBV19, the J gene TRBJ2-1; D possibly corresponds to TRBD1 (5 bases). The CDR3 covers 14 residues. Germline CDR1 and CDR2: LNHDA and SQIVND (reference sequence). Trimming removed 4 bases at V and 6 bases at J, with 13 bases between. CDR3 region: CASSKGIRGNEQFF. The CDR3 region has the DNA TGTGCCAGTAGTAAGGGGATTCGCGGCAATGAGCAGTTCTTC.

The chain links TRBV7-2 to TRBJ2-2; D perhaps matches TRBD2 (5 bases). This CDR3 has 14 residues. Trimming cost V 6 bases and J 4 bases, with 12 bases left between them. Germline assignment: CDR1 SGHTA and CDR2 FQGNSA. Written as DNA, the CDR3 is TGTGCCAGCAGACAGCCAGGAGGCACCGGGGAGCTGTTTTTT. Amino acid sequence: CASRQPGGTGELFF.

This clonotype was seen a handful of times. V is TRBV18 and J is TRBJ2-1, with D uncertain. This CDR3 comprises 14 residues. Germline loops: CDR1 KGHSH, CDR2 LQKENI. V lost 4 bases to trimming and J lost 0 bases, with 7 bases between them. CDR3 loop: CASSQGVSYNEQFF. CDR3 coding DNA: TGTGCCAGCTCACAGGGCGTCTCCTACAATGAGCAGTTCTTC.

The rearrangement uses TRBV28 and TRBJ2-3; no reliable D call. The germline V and J ends were trimmed by 7 bases and 4 bases, with 15 bases remaining between them. Germline V lookup: CDR1 MDHEN, CDR2 SYDVKM. CDR3 length equals 14 residues. The chain's CDR3 is CASIPWNSPDTQYF. CDR3 DNA: TGTGCCAGCATTCCTTGGAATAGCCCAGATACGCAGTATTTT.

The DNA for the CDR3 is TGTGCCAGCAGTTCGGCCGTCATGGGGGTCACTGAAGCTTTCTTT. Amino acid sequence: CASSSAVMGVTEAFF. The V call is TRBV6-2 or TRBV6-3, the J call TRBJ1-1, with a possible D match to TRBD1 (5 bases). V dropped 4 bases and J dropped 4 bases, with 16 bases sitting between them. CDR3 size: 15 residues. CDR1 MNHEY and CDR2 SVGEGT come from the germline V gene.

The chain is built from TRBV5-5 and TRBJ2-3; D may be TRBD2 (5 bases). The CDR3 extends over 12 amino acids. Trimming removed 1 base from V and 8 bases from J, with 8 bases in between. In germline, CDR1 is SGHKS, CDR2 YYEKEE (reference sequence). DNA for the CDR3: TGTGCCAGCAGCTTGCCCCTAGCTACGCAGTATTTT. Translated, it gives CASSLPLATQYF.

This clonotype was recorded only once. This chain joins TRBV20-1 and TRBJ2-3, with 7 nucleotides matching TRBD2. CDR1 and CDR2 (germline): DFQATT, SNEGSKA (reference sequence). V dropped 0 bases and J dropped 7; count of bases not matched to a gene: 10. The CDR3 consists of 15 residues. CDR3 loop: CSARDGGSGGNTQYF. The CDR3, as DNA: TGCAGTGCTAGAGATGGCGGGAGTGGGGGAAATACGCAGTATTTT.

This clonotype has a handful of counts. This chain links TRBV29-1 with TRBJ1-2, with D unclear. The ends were cut back, 0 bases at V and 8 bases at J, with 19 bases in the middle. Germline V gene data show CDR1 as SQVTM and CDR2 as ANQGSEA. This CDR3 comprises 15 residues. The CDR3 protein is CSVEEADGALRGYTF. Here the CDR3 DNA reads TGCAGCGTTGAAGAAGCGGACGGAGCACTTCGGGGCTACACCTTC.

The V and J genes are TRBV20-1 and TRBJ2-7; 7 bases match TRBD1. Germline-derived CDR1 and CDR2 are DFQATT and SNEGSKA (reference sequence). This CDR3 contains 14 residues. Trimming removed 6 bases from V and 3 bases from J; junction bases left unmatched: 11. As DNA, the CDR3 is TGCAGTGCCCAGGACAGGCGTTACTTCTACGAGCAGTACTTC. Translated: CSAQDRRYFYEQYF.

The chain combines TRBV29-1 with TRBJ2-2; D tentatively reads TRBD1 or TRBD2 (5 bases each). Germline lookup yields CDR1 SQVTM and CDR2 ANQGSEA. Trimming stripped 6 bases from V and 0 bases from J, with 14 bases between. The CDR3 extends over 15 amino acids. For the CDR3, the DNA is TGCAGCGTGGAAACCGGGACCGCGAACACCGGGGAGCTGTTTTTT. This gives the protein CSVETGTANTGELFF.

The V gene is TRBV28, the J gene TRBJ1-5; tentative D call: TRBD1 (5 bases). Trimming pared 6 bases from V and 0 bases from J, leaving 15 bases between. Germline assignment: CDR1 MDHEN and CDR2 SYDVKM. The CDR3 is made up of 16 amino acids. The CDR3 is CASSLGAGYSNQPQHF. DNA of the CDR3: TGTGCCAGCAGCCTAGGGGCAGGCTATAGCAATCAGCCCCAGCATTTT.

The chain recombines TRBV28 with TRBJ2-5; weak D call: TRBD2 (6 bases). The CDR3 runs to 17 residues. Germline lookup yields CDR1 MDHEN and CDR2 SYDVKM. Trimming took off 4 bases at V and 7 bases at J, with 25 bases between the two ends. CDR3 sequence reads: CASSSQPSGTRRGTQYF. The CDR3 coding sequence is TGTGCCAGCAGTTCCCAACCCTCCGGGACGCGGCGGGGGACCCAGTACTTC.